The 20 T cell receptor beta chains in this list originate from one sample, sequenced in a study of control samples from healthy donors and cancer patients. Sequenced by immunoSEQ multiplex PCR; TCRdb stores in-frame clones only, minus some. In the table there are roughly 100,000 clones, around nine tenths of which are singletons. The material sequenced was PBMCs. These receptors originate from a man in his 60s with lung cancer.

The chain carries TRBV6-1 and TRBJ2-1; the match to TRBD2 covers 16 bases. Germline V gene data show CDR1 as MNHNS and CDR2 as SASEGT. CDR3 size: 16 residues. V shed 3 bases, J shed 7 bases, and the junction held 3 bases outside the gene matches. This chain's CDR3 is CASSDPGLAGGNEQFF. In DNA, the CDR3 is TGTGCCAGCAGTGATCCGGGACTAGCGGGGGGGAATGAGCAGTTCTTC.

The rearrangement uses TRBV10-3 and TRBJ1-1; a weak D match, TRBD1 (5 bases). V was clipped by 4 bases and J by 6 bases, with 9 bases between them. CDR1 is ENHRY and CDR2 is SYGVKD in the germline V gene. This CDR3 has 12 amino acids. The CDR3 DNA reads TGTGCCATCAGTGGGCAGGGTTCTGAAGCTTTCTTT. It is translated as CAISGQGSEAFF.

V is TRBV27 and J is TRBJ2-3; D might be TRBD1 (6 bases). The CDR3 consists of 13 residues. V gave up 3 bases and J gave up 3 bases, with 7 bases separating them. Germline assignment: CDR1 MNHEY and CDR2 SMNVEV (reference sequence). The CDR3 DNA reads TGTGCCAGCAGTTTCCAGGGGACAGATACGCAGTATTTT. This codes for CASSFQGTDTQYF.

This chain links TRBV19 with TRBJ1-4; 7 positions match TRBD1. From germline, CDR1 is LNHDA and CDR2 SQIVND (reference sequence). With 3 bases clipped from V and 6 bases from J, the junction kept 4 bases outside the gene matches. The CDR3 has 14 amino acids. The CDR3 loop reads CASSITTGHEKLFF. CDR3 sequence (DNA): TGTGCCAGTAGTATTACGACAGGGCATGAAAAACTGTTTTTT.

This clone was observed a handful of times. The V call is TRBV7-6, the J call TRBJ2-1, with D hard to call. V was cut by 5 bases and J by 5 bases, with 4 bases left in between. From germline, CDR1 is SGHVS and CDR2 FNYEAQ. The CDR3 has 11 amino acids. The CDR3 DNA follows: TGTGCCAGCAGCGCACACAATGAGCAGTTCTTC. It encodes CASSAHNEQFF.

V gene TRBV5-1 combines with J gene TRBJ2-5, with a weak D call TRBD2 (6 bases). V shed 4 bases and J shed 5 bases, with 12 bases lying between them. The length of the CDR3 is 13 residues. Germline loops: CDR1 SGHRS, CDR2 YFSETQ. For the CDR3, the DNA is TGCGCCAGCAGCCTCCGGGGGAGCGAGACCCAGTACTTC. Amino acids: CASSLRGSETQYF.

This sequence joins TRBV30 and TRBJ2-2; no reliable D call. The CDR3 totals 13 residues. V lost 5 bases and J lost 1, with 8 bases in between. Germline V gives CDR1 GTSNPN, CDR2 SVGIG (reference sequence). The CDR3 here is CAWQALNTGELFF. CDR3 nucleotide sequence: TGTGCCTGGCAAGCCCTGAACACCGGGGAGCTGTTTTTT.

V is TRBV11-2 and J is TRBJ2-7; 7 bases align to TRBD1. This CDR3 spans 14 amino acids. CDR1 SGHAT and CDR2 FQNNGV come from the germline V gene. Unmatched junction bases numbered 4, after V lost 4 bases and J lost 1 base. The CDR3 DNA is TGTGCCAGCAGCTCACAGGGGTCTTCCTACGAGCAGTACTTC. Protein: CASSSQGSSYEQYF. Looking up the rest from reference TRBV11-2 and TRBJ2-7 gives the full variable domain: EAGVAQSPRYKIIEKRQSVAFWCNPISGHATLYWYQQILGQGPKLLIQFQNNGVVDDSQLPKDRFSAERLKGVDSTLKIQPAKLEDSAVYLCASSSQGSSYEQYFGPGTRLTVT.

V and J are TRBV7-9 and TRBJ2-5, with D perhaps TRBD1 (5 bases). Looked up from germline, CDR1 is SEHNR and CDR2 is FQNEAQ (reference sequence). The V gene lost 5 bases and the J gene lost 3 bases, with 16 bases spanning the gap. This CDR3 comprises 15 residues. CDR3 sequence reads: CASSLLEGAKETQYF. CDR3 nucleotides: TGTGCCAGCAGCCTCCTGGAAGGGGCCAAAGAGACCCAGTACTTC.

This clone has a handful of counts. The gene calls are TRBV7-9 and TRBJ1-5; weak D call: TRBD1 (5 bases). Germline loops: CDR1 SEHNR, CDR2 FQNEAQ (reference sequence). This CDR3 spans 13 amino acids. Trimming took off 2 bases at V and 7 bases at J, with 9 bases between the two ends. CDR3 residues: CASSLNQGQPQHF. The CDR3 DNA sequence: TGTGCCAGCAGCTTAAATCAGGGACAGCCCCAGCATTTT.

This sequence joins TRBV10-3 and TRBJ2-6; 8 positions agree with TRBD1. V was clipped by 5 bases and J by 0 bases; unmatched bases: 6. Germline CDR1 is ENHRY and CDR2 is SYGVKD. This CDR3 has 17 residues. Here the CDR3 reads CAISKTGVTSGANVLTF. CDR3 nucleotides: TGTGCCATCAGTAAGACAGGGGTCACCTCTGGGGCCAACGTCCTGACTTTC.

J is TRBJ2-5 and V is TRBV6-4; TRBD2 agrees at 12 bases. Trimming at V came to 2 bases and at J to 1 base, leaving 5 bases not matched to a gene. Germline lookup yields CDR1 MRHNA and CDR2 SNTAGT. The CDR3 totals 17 residues. The CDR3 is CASSDTTSGGCQETQYF. The CDR3 bases are TGTGCCAGCAGTGACACGACTAGCGGGGGTTGCCAAGAGACCCAGTACTTC.

The J gene is TRBJ2-7, the V gene TRBV6-6, with D maybe TRBD1 (5 bases). The CDR3 covers 13 residues. Trimming took 2 bases from V and 6 from J, leaving 11 bases between them. Germline CDR1 is MNHNY and CDR2 is SVGAGI (reference sequence). This CDR3 is CASSYPQGPEQYF. DNA of the CDR3: TGTGCCAGCAGTTACCCTCAGGGCCCCGAGCAGTACTTC.

The V and J genes are TRBV3-1 (or the pseudogene TRBV3-2) and TRBJ1-5, with D hard to call. This CDR3 contains 15 residues. V was clipped by 0 bases and J by 4 bases, with 10 bases between them. CDR1 is LGHDT and CDR2 is YNNKEL in the germline V gene (reference sequence). This CDR3 is CASSQDVRWNQPQHF. The CDR3 region has the DNA TGTGCCAGCAGCCAAGATGTTCGATGGAATCAGCCCCAGCATTTT.

The chain links TRBV7-9 to TRBJ1-1; no clear D. CDR1 and CDR2 from the germline V gene are SEHNR and FQNEAQ (reference sequence). The CDR3 sequence is 13 residues long. Trimming took off 4 bases at V and 0 bases at J, with 6 bases between the two ends. This CDR3 reads CASSSQVNTEAFF. DNA of the CDR3: TGTGCCAGCAGCTCCCAGGTGAACACTGAAGCTTTCTTT.

The chain links TRBV30 to TRBJ2-3; TRBD1 might be the D (5 bases). From germline, CDR1 is GTSNPN and CDR2 SVGIG (reference sequence). Trimming took off 0 bases at V and 6 bases at J, with 13 bases between the two ends. There are 14 residues in the CDR3. The CDR3 reads CAWSVDGAGDTQYF. CDR3 nucleotide sequence: TGTGCCTGGAGTGTGGACGGAGCAGGGGATACGCAGTATTTT.

The V and J genes are TRBV11-3 and TRBJ2-2, with D possibly being TRBD1 or TRBD2 (7 bases each). The length of the CDR3 is 16 residues. Germline V gene data show CDR1 as SGHNT and CDR2 as YENEEA. V lost 6 bases, J lost 5 bases, and 19 bases lay in between. The CDR3 DNA follows: TGTGCCAGCAGACCCAGGGGGGGATTCGATACCGGGGAGCTGTTTTTT. Translated: CASRPRGGFDTGELFF.

V and J are TRBV3-1 (or the pseudogene TRBV3-2) and TRBJ2-5; D unclear. The CDR3 consists of 12 residues. Per the germline V gene, CDR1 is LGHDT and CDR2 is YNNKEL (reference sequence). V gave up 6 bases and J gave up 2 bases, with 7 bases separating them. CDR3 sequence: CASRHLQETQYF. CDR3 nucleotides: TGTGCCAGCAGACACCTACAAGAGACCCAGTACTTC.

This chain links TRBV7-6 with TRBJ2-7, with TRBD1 matching over 9 bases. Germline-derived CDR1 and CDR2 are SGHVS and FNYEAQ. Trimming at V came to 5 bases and at J to 5 bases, leaving 7 bases not matched to a gene. This CDR3 has 14 amino acids. CDR3 sequence (DNA): TGTGCCAGCAGCACGGGACAGGGTGCGAACGAGCAGTACTTC. Residues: CASSTGQGANEQYF. The variable domain in full, with the rest retrieved from reference TRBV7-6 and TRBJ2-7, is GAGVSQSPRYKVTKRGQDVALRCDPISGHVSLYWYRQALGQGPEFLTYFNYEAQQDKSGLPNDRFSAERPEGSISTLTIQRTEQRDSAMYRCASSTGQGANEQYFGPGTRLTVT.

This clone is termed medium-sized (0.01 to 0.1%). The chain uses TRBV3-1 (or the pseudogene TRBV3-2) and TRBJ1-1, with D maybe TRBD1 (6 bases). Per the germline V gene, CDR1 is LGHDT and CDR2 is YNNKEL (reference sequence). V lost 4 bases to trimming and J lost 10 bases, with 19 bases between them. This CDR3 has 14 amino acids. CDR3 sequence reads: CASSPMAQGGRAFF. CDR3 nucleotide sequence: TGTGCCAGCAGCCCTATGGCACAGGGTGGGAGAGCTTTCTTT.